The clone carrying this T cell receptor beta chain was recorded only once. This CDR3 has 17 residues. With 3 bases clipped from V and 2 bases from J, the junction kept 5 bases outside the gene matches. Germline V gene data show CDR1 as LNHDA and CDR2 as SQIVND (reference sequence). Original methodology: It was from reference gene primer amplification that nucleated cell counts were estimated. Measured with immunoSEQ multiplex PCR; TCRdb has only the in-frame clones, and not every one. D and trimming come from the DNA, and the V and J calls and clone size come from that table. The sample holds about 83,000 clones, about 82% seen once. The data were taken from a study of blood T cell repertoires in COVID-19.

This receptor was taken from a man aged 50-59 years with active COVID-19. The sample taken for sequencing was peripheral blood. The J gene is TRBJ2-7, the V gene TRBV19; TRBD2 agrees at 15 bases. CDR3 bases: TGTGCCAGTAGTATCCGGAGGACTAGCGGGGGGGCCTACGAGCAGTACTTC. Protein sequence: CASSIRRTSGGAYEQYF.